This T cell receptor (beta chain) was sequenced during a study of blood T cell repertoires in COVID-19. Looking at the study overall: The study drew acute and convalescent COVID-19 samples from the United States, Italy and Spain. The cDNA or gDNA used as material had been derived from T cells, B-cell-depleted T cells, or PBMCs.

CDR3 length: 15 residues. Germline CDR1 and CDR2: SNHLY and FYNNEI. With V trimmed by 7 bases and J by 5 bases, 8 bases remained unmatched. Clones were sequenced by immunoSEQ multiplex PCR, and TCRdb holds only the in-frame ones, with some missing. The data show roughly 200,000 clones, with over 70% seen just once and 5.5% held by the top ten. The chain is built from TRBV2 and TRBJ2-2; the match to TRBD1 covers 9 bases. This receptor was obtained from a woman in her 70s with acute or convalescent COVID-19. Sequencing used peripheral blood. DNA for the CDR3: TGTGCCAGCAAATTGGACAGGGGTGTTACCGGGGAGCTGTTTTTT. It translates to CASKLDRGVTGELFF.